The table lists the clone carrying this T cell receptor (beta chain) with a few counts. Its antigen remains unknown. Extracted RNA was reverse transcribed, and the resulting cDNA served as sequencing template. TCRdb keeps only in-frame clones here, not all; method: immunoSEQ multiplex PCR. Among 180,000 or so clones, roughly 46% were seen once, and the ten largest hold around 10%. The sample belongs to a study of CD8+ T cells in alopecia areata. Overall study: Affected scalp percentage set treated patients' severity scores. The study's findings and limits: Under tofacitinib, fewer expanded CD8+ clones appeared among the top 100 scalp clones. Higher clonality and more expanded CD8+ clones appeared in lesional than normal scalp.

Treatment reported: oral pan-JAK inhibitor, 5-10 mg twice daily. The TCR originated in a human donor with alopecia areata. The sample consisted of CD8+ T cells sorted from blood, taken at approximately week 52, from a patient treated with tofacitinib.

CDR3 in amino acids: CSVANEQFF. The DNA for the CDR3 is TGCAGCGTTGCCAATGAGCAGTTCTTC. The rearrangement uses TRBV29-1 and TRBJ2-1; the D is unclear. The V gene lost 4 bases and the J gene lost 6 bases, with 1 base spanning the gap. The CDR3 has 9 residues. The germline CDR1 and CDR2 sequences are SQVTM and ANQGSEA.